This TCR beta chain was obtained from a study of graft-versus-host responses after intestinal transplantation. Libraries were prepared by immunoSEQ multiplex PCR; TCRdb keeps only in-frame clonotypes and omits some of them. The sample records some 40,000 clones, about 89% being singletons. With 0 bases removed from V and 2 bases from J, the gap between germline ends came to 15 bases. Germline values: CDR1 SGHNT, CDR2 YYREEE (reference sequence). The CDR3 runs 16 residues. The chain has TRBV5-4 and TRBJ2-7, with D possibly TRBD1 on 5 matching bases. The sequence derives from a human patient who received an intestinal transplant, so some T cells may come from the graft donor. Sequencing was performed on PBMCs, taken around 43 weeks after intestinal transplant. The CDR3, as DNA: TGTGCCAGCAGCTTGGGACAGATCGTCAGCCCCTACGAGCAGTACTTC. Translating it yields CASSLGQIVSPYEQYF.